Listed below are T cell receptor beta chains from one sample, sequenced in a study of OX40 agonist ivuxolimab in advanced cancers. Profiling relied on immunoSEQ multiplex PCR, and the TCRdb table lists in-frame clones only, not all of them. This sample has about 61,000 clones; about nine tenths occur once, and the top ten carry roughly 25%. The sample was CD4+ or CD8+ T cells sorted from blood, taken in a trial of the OX40 agonist ivuxolimab. Receptors originate from an adult with an advanced solid tumor such as melanoma, head and neck, liver or kidney cancer. Both conserved end residues are part of each CDR3. Fields, in order: V gene, J gene, CDR3 protein.

>TRBV6-5|TRBJ1-5
CASSYSLGNQPQHF
>TRBV16|TRBJ2-1
CASSQVYNEQFF
>TRBV7-9|TRBJ2-7
CASSEAVFEQYF
>TRBV7-2|TRBJ2-1
CASRAGLPKNYNEQFF
>TRBV30|TRBJ1-5
CAWSSTGSWQPQHF
>TRBV6-5|TRBJ1-2
CALRGPANYGYTF
>TRBV5-4|TRBJ2-1
CASSLHMSSNEQFF
>TRBV6-6|TRBJ2-5
CASSGSWETQYF
>TRBV29-1|TRBJ2-3
CSVIGVGARGDTQYF
>TRBV6-5|TRBJ1-1
CASSSEGGPEAFF
>TRBV29-1|TRBJ1-2
CSVLLSDGYTF
>TRBV4-3|TRBJ2-1
CASSQDGTLVANEQFF
>TRBV15|TRBJ2-1
CATSRDLRLAGDNEQFF
>TRBV6-5|TRBJ2-2
CASSYLETGELFF
>TRBV6-5|TRBJ1-2
CASRAGQGYGYTF
>TRBV15|TRBJ1-2
CATSRVGQGAVHYGYTF
>TRBV28|TRBJ2-5
CASSPPTSGGETQYF
>TRBV28|TRBJ1-1
CASSFGKGAGNTEAFF
>TRBV6-5|TRBJ1-5
CASSRGYNQPQHF
>TRBV5-6|TRBJ1-6
CASRTAGSPLHF
>TRBV6-5|TRBJ1-1
CASSYSLPGMWTEAFF
>TRBV30|TRBJ1-1
CAWSVNYGTEAFF
>TRBV25-1|TRBJ2-3
CASSITDTQYF
>TRBV9|TRBJ1-5
CASSVLGNQPQHF
>TRBV4-3|TRBJ1-3
CASSQGTGTGNTIYF
>TRBV19|TRBJ1-1
CASSIAANTEAFF
>TRBV5-1|TRBJ1-2
CASSLDGQGGYTF
>TRBV15|TRBJ2-3
CATSRVADTQYF
>TRBV6-5|TRBJ1-2
CASSYSAEYGYTF
>TRBV28|TRBJ2-5
CASSLDQSGEETQYF
>TRBV4-1|TRBJ1-1
CASSTPRGIGTEAFF
>TRBV28|TRBJ1-2
CASSPTGTAIGYTF
>TRBV30|TRBJ1-2
CAWSVAETYGYTF
>TRBV4-3|TRBJ1-5
CASSQYEVSNQPQHF
>TRBV21-1|TRBJ1-2
CASSKANDRDRGFYGYTF
>TRBV6-1|TRBJ2-7
CASSIHPDHYEQYF
>TRBV6-6|TRBJ1-5
CASSYPNSNQPQHF
>TRBV30|TRBJ2-3
CAWSLTSAATDTQYF
>TRBV28|TRBJ2-1
CASSLLSGQGPDDEQFF
>TRBV6-6|TRBJ1-5
CASRVTGGGNQPQHF
>TRBV20-1|TRBJ1-1
CSATVLTEAFF
>TRBV9|TRBJ1-6
CASSVGLVNSPLHF